This TCR beta chain was recovered during a study of cytomegalovirus exposure and HLA in healthy donors. Study summary: Counted in an early data release were approximately 85 million unique TCRs from HLA-typed donors. General study results and limits: In a later analysis, specific HLA alleles were associated with about 18,000 TCR beta sequences at a 0.05 false discovery rate.

The CDR3 extends over 14 amino acids. Trimming at V came to 4 bases and at J to 10 bases, leaving 10 bases not matched to a gene. CDR1 is SQVTM and CDR2 is ANQGSEA in the germline V gene. As for this clone: Its antigen is still unknown.

Both 60 Vbeta primers and 13 Jbeta primers went into the PCR. Data came from immunoSEQ multiplex PCR; TCRdb stores just in-frame clones and leaves some out. There are some 120,000 clones in the sample; approximately 9.4% occur only once, and about 3% lies in the top ten. The chain carries TRBV29-1 and TRBJ2-1, with TRBD2 matching over 10 bases. The source is a man younger than 40 in good health and CMV-seronegative. Sequenced material: PBMCs. The CDR3 region has the DNA TGCAGCGTTGTTGGGCTAGCGGGGGCCGACGAGCAGTTCTTC. It yields the protein CSVVGLAGADEQFF.